What follows are 14 T cell receptor beta chains derived from one specimen sequenced in a study of T-cell reconstitution after alpha-beta-depleted transplantation in children. For TCRbeta, the library was prepared with unique molecular identifiers. Via MiXCR, TCRdb re-called the PCR reads, giving one row per CDR3 protein. Among 180,000 or so distinct CDR3 sequences listed, 6.3% were seen once. The source material was PBMCs, sampled before TCRalphabeta/CD19-depleted stem cell transplant. These receptors were collected from a girl under three years old with combined immunodeficiency, due to receive a stem cell transplant.

This chain connects TRBV15 to TRBJ1-2, with 9 bases aligning to TRBD1. J lost 1 base, V lost 5 bases, and 11 bases had no gene match. CDR1 LNHNV and CDR2 YYDKDF come from the germline V gene (reference sequence). The CDR3 covers 17 residues. CDR3 in DNA: TGTGCCACCAGCGGCTACTCGGGACAGGGTGGTAACTATGGCTACACCTTC. Its protein product is CATSGYSGQGGNYGYTF.

This clonotype was detected many times. The V gene is TRBV11-2, the J gene TRBJ2-7; D is ambiguous. The CDR3 length is 14 residues. Per the germline V gene, CDR1 is SGHAT and CDR2 is FQNNGV. The V end lost 7 bases, the J end lost 2 bases, and 15 bases lay between the germline ends. CDR3 loop: CASNPGRLAYEQYF. The CDR3 DNA sequence: TGTGCCAGCAACCCCGGGCGATTAGCCTACGAGCAGTACTTC.

This clonotype was found many times. The junction departs from germline at one end; a sequencing error may be responsible. V and J are TRBV7-7 and TRBJ2-2; TRBD2 aligns across 8 bases. Germline V gene data show CDR1 as SSHAT and CDR2 as FNYEAQ (reference sequence). The CDR3 contains 16 residues. The CDR3 protein is CASSLAAGGSTGELFF. Here the CDR3 DNA reads TGTGCTAGCAGCTTAGCGGCGGGAGGATCGACCGGGGAGCTGTTTTTT. The full variable domain, completed using reference TRBV7-7 and TRBJ2-2, is GAGVSQSPRYKVTKRGQDVTLRCDPISSHATLYWYQQALGQGPEFLTYFNYEAQPDKSGLPSDRFSAERPEGSISTLTIQRTEQRDSAMYRCASSLAAGGSTGELFFGEGSRLTVL.

This clonotype was counted at least ten times. CDR3 DNA: TGTGCCAGCAGCCAAGCGGACAGGGAGGGGACCCAGTACTTC. Translation: CASSQADREGTQYF. This chain joins TRBV3-1 and TRBJ2-5, with TRBD1 as a possible D gene (8 bases). Between the trimmed V and J ends, which lost 1 base and 7 bases, there was a span of 13 bases. The CDR3 has 14 amino acids. The germline gives CDR1 LGHDT, CDR2 YNNKEL (reference sequence).

There are many counts of this clonotype. Here the CDR3 reads CSVEEGKAFF. DNA for the CDR3: TGCAGCGTTGAGGAGGGAAAAGCTTTCTTT. This sequence joins TRBV29-1 and TRBJ1-1; no definite D call. V lost 3 bases, J lost 9 bases, and 8 bases lay in between. Germline CDR1 and CDR2: SQVTM and ANQGSEA. The CDR3 spans 10 residues.

This clonotype occurred many times. The chain employs TRBV12-3 or TRBV12-4 and TRBJ2-5; D unclear. The ends were cut back, 6 bases at V and 1 base at J, with 12 bases in the middle. The CDR3 is 14 residues long. CDR3 nucleotides: TGTGCCAGCAGCCCCTTAGTGCTCCAAGAGACCCAGTACTTC. As protein: CASSPLVLQETQYF.

CDR3 DNA sequence: TGCGCCAGCAGCCAAGGGTTCCCCTCCAACGAGCAGTTCTTC. It encodes CASSQGFPSNEQFF. This rearrangement joins TRBV4-1 to TRBJ2-1, with no clear D. The CDR3 totals 14 residues. CDR1 MGHRA and CDR2 YSYEKL come from the germline V gene. V was shortened by 1 base and J by 10 bases, with 14 bases between the two germline ends.

This clonotype came up many times. The chain recombines TRBV14 with TRBJ2-7; 7 nucleotides agree with TRBD2. The CDR3 has 15 amino acids. Germline V CDR1 and CDR2: SGHDN, FVKESK. J lost 7 bases, V lost 1 base, and 10 bases had no gene match. The CDR3 here is CASSQVGGRAAEQYF. CDR3 DNA sequence: TGTGCCAGCAGCCAAGTAGGAGGGAGGGCTGCTGAGCAGTACTTC.

This clonotype was seen ten or more times. The chain combines TRBV12-3 or TRBV12-4 with TRBJ2-3, with 7 bases matching TRBD2. J gave up 8 bases and V 4 bases, and 3 bases lay outside the gene matches. The CDR3 spans 12 residues. Here the CDR3 DNA reads TGTGCCAGCAGTTGGGGGGGGAGTACGCAGTATTTT. The encoded protein is CASSWGGSTQYF.

This clonotype has at least ten counts. The chain combines TRBV24-1 with TRBJ2-3; D gene uncertain. The V gene lost 9 bases and the J gene lost 1 base, with 10 bases spanning the gap. CDR1 and CDR2 from the germline V gene are KGHDR and SFDVKD. CDR3 size: 13 residues. The CDR3, as DNA: TGTGCCACCCAAGAAGGTCGCACAGATACGCAGTATTTT. It is translated as CATQEGRTDTQYF.

This clonotype is medium-sized in the sample. V usage is TRBV3-1 and J usage is TRBJ2-1; 11 nucleotides agree with TRBD2. Germline loops: CDR1 LGHDT, CDR2 YNNKEL (reference sequence). The CDR3 has 15 residues. The V gene end was trimmed by 1 base and the J gene end by 9 bases; junction bases not matched to a gene: 5. The CDR3 nucleotides are TGTGCCAGCAGCCAAGGATTAGCGGGGGGGGCTGAGCAGTTCTTC. As protein: CASSQGLAGGAEQFF.

In its sample, this clonotype was seen many times. The chain links TRBV7-6 to TRBJ1-2; a weak D match, TRBD1 (5 bases). V was pared by 0 bases and J by 2 bases, with 13 bases between. The CDR3 length is 16 residues. Per the germline V gene, CDR1 is SGHVS and CDR2 is FNYEAQ. Here the CDR3 reads CASSLAGTTPNYGYTF. The CDR3 DNA reads TGTGCCAGCAGCTTAGCGGGGACTACCCCCAACTATGGCTACACCTTC.

V is TRBV5-1 and J is TRBJ2-3; D possibly corresponds to TRBD2 (5 bases). This CDR3 comprises 14 residues. CDR1 is SGHRS and CDR2 is YFSETQ in the germline V gene. V gave up 5 bases and J gave up 3 bases, with 13 bases separating them. The CDR3 nucleotides are TGCGCCAGCAGTCCGCTACTAGAAACAGATACGCAGTATTTT. It is translated as CASSPLLETDTQYF.

This rearrangement joins TRBV20-1 to TRBJ1-2; D remains ambiguous. The V end lost 2 bases, the J end lost 6 bases, and 16 bases lay between the germline ends. Germline loops: CDR1 DFQATT, CDR2 SNEGSKA (reference sequence). The CDR3 extends over 14 amino acids. CDR3 protein: CSARRATIPHGYTF. CDR3 DNA sequence: TGCAGTGCTAGACGGGCCACCATTCCCCATGGCTACACCTTC.